This T cell receptor beta chain was retrieved from a study of blood T cell repertoires in COVID-19. In the study overall: COVID-19 samples collected from the United States, Italy and Spain covered acute and convalescent phases. In each case, the material was cDNA or gDNA derived from T cells, B-cell-depleted T cells, or PBMCs.

Source study methods: Estimation of nucleated cell counts was performed using reference gene primer amplification. Clones were sequenced by immunoSEQ multiplex PCR, and TCRdb holds only the in-frame ones, with some missing. That table is the source of V, J and clone size, and D and trimming were worked out from the DNA. The sample records 250,000 to 350,000 clones, roughly 90% being singletons. Trimming at V came to 5 bases and at J to 5 bases, leaving 10 bases not matched to a gene. Germline CDR1 SGHKS, CDR2 YYEKEE (reference sequence). The CDR3 covers 15 residues. Seattle participants joined during active infection and were tracked over time.

Sequencing input: peripheral blood. The TCR was taken from a woman in her twenties or thirties with COVID-19, enrolled during active disease. The chain employs TRBV5-5 and TRBJ1-5; 7 positions agree with TRBD1. CDR3 residues: CASSFTGAYHQPQHF. The CDR3 region has the DNA TGTGCCAGCAGTTTCACAGGGGCCTACCATCAGCCCCAGCATTTT.